This entry lists 4 T cell receptor beta chains sequenced from one sample in a study of T cells in Graves' hyperthyroidism and ophthalmopathy. Amplified regions were TCR beta CDR3 sequences from RNA transcripts. Initially, a first-round RT-PCR of the TCR CDR3 employed the HTBI primer set. In TCRdb, the multiplex PCR reads were re-called with MiXCR into one record per CDR3 protein. The table records over 250,000 distinct CDR3 sequences, under 30% of them present only once. The specimen was blood. The receptors come from a middle-aged man with Graves' hyperthyroidism that later progressed to Graves' ophthalmopathy.

The chain has TRBV6-5 and TRBJ2-7; D possibly matches TRBD1 or TRBD2 (5 bases each). The germline CDR1 and CDR2 sequences are MNHEY and SVGAGI. This CDR3 is built from 14 residues. V lost 0 bases and J lost 4, with 10 bases in between. CDR3 in DNA: TGTGCCAGCAGTTACTCCGGGACCCTGTACGAGCAGTACTTC. Amino acids: CASSYSGTLYEQYF.

This clonotype was counted many times. This chain joins TRBV11-2 and TRBJ1-1; D unresolved. The CDR3 is 13 amino acids. The germline V and J ends were trimmed by 0 bases and 4 bases, with 6 bases remaining between them. The V gene's germline CDR1 is SGHAT and CDR2 FQNNGV. CDR3 nucleotide sequence: TGTGCCAGCAGCTTAGAACAGCTCACTGAAGCTTTCTTT. Residues: CASSLEQLTEAFF.

This clonotype came up many times. V is TRBV20-1 and J is TRBJ1-3, with 9 bases matching TRBD1. J gave up 2 bases and V 5 bases, and 4 bases lay outside the gene matches. The length of the CDR3 is 14 residues. Germline assignment: CDR1 DFQATT and CDR2 SNEGSKA (reference sequence). The CDR3 sequence: CSAPGTGTGNTIYF. Here the CDR3 DNA reads TGCAGTGCTCCCGGGACAGGGACTGGAAACACCATATATTTT.

This clonotype was picked up many times. The CDR3 loop reads CASSGNSGSGTGELFF. CDR3 nucleotide sequence: TGTGCCAGCAGCGGAAATAGCGGGAGTGGCACCGGGGAGCTGTTTTTT. V and J are TRBV9 and TRBJ2-2, with 9 bases lining up with TRBD2. V lost 3 bases, J lost 4 bases, and 7 bases stayed unmatched. Germline assignment: CDR1 SGDLS and CDR2 YYNGEE. The CDR3 spans 16 residues. The variable domain in full, completed from reference TRBV9 and TRBJ2-2, reads DSGVTQTPKHLITATGQRVTLRCSPRSGDLSVYWYQQSLDQGLQFLIQYYNGEERAKGNILERFSAQQFPDLHSELNLSSLELGDSALYFCASSGNSGSGTGELFFGEGSRLTVL.